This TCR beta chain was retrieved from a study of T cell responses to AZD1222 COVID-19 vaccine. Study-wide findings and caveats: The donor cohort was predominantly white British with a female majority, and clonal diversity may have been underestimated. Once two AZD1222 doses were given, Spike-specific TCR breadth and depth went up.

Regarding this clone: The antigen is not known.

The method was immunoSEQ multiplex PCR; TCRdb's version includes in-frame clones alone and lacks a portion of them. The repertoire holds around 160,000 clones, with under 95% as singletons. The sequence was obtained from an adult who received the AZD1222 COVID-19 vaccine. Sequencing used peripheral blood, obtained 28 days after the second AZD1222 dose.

CDR3 region: CASSEYMGPLAQYF. In DNA, the CDR3 is TGTGCCAGCAGTGAATATATGGGTCCCCTTGCACAGTATTTT. The V call is TRBV25-1, the J call TRBJ2-3; D is undetermined. V gave up 0 bases and J gave up 12 bases, with 16 bases separating them. Germline CDR1 reads MGHDK; CDR2 reads SYGVNS. CDR3 length: 14 amino acids. The full variable domain, its missing parts supplied by reference TRBV25-1 and TRBJ2-3, is EADIYQTPRYLVIGTGKKITLECSQTMGHDKMYWYQQDPGMELHLIHYSYGVNSTEKGDLSSESTVSRIRTEHFPLTLESARPSHTSQYLCASSEYMGPLAQYFGPGTRLTVL.